Below are 16 T cell receptor beta chains sequenced from a single sample in a study of blood T cell repertoires in COVID-19. Measured with immunoSEQ multiplex PCR; TCRdb has only the in-frame clones, and not every one. The sample shows approximately 68,000 clones, 83% of them seen only once. Specimen: peripheral blood. Source of these receptors: a woman aged 55-69 years with acute or convalescent COVID-19.

V gene TRBV7-2 combines with J gene TRBJ1-2; D possibly corresponds to TRBD1 (6 bases). The germline V and J ends were trimmed by 0 bases and 8 bases, with 22 bases remaining between them. Germline assignment: CDR1 SGHTA and CDR2 FQGNSA. The CDR3 length is 17 residues. The CDR3 region is CASSLAMGAGGAKGYTF. The CDR3 DNA reads TGTGCCAGCAGCTTAGCAATGGGGGCTGGGGGGGCTAAAGGCTACACCTTC.

The rearrangement joins TRBV9 to TRBJ2-7; D is unclear. Trimming stripped 0 bases from V and 0 bases from J, with 10 bases between. The CDR3 length is 15 residues. Germline V lookup: CDR1 SGDLS, CDR2 YYNGEE. The CDR3 DNA follows: TGTGCCAGCAGCGTAGACAGCTATGGCTCCTACGAGCAGTACTTC. It is translated as CASSVDSYGSYEQYF.

V gene TRBV28 combines with J gene TRBJ2-5, with D possibly matching TRBD1 (7 bases). V lost 10 bases, J lost 7 bases, and 25 bases lay in between. The CDR3 runs 15 residues. Germline loops: CDR1 MDHEN, CDR2 SYDVKM. DNA of the CDR3: TGTGCCACCGCATTTGGGGGGACCCCAGGGGGGACCCAGTACTTC. Residues: CATAFGGTPGGTQYF.

The V gene is TRBV6-1, the J gene TRBJ2-7; D possibly corresponds to TRBD1 (6 bases). This CDR3 has 16 residues. Trimming took off 1 base at V and 9 bases at J, with 22 bases between the two ends. Germline V lookup: CDR1 MNHNS, CDR2 SASEGT. The chain's CDR3 is CASSEEGVGLEDWQYF. Written as DNA, the CDR3 is TGTGCCAGCAGTGAAGAGGGGGTAGGACTTGAAGACTGGCAGTACTTC.

This sequence joins TRBV16 and TRBJ1-5; maybe TRBD1 (5 bases). Germline values: CDR1 KGHSY, CDR2 FQNENV. This CDR3 is built from 13 residues. V lost 3 bases and J lost 9, with 12 bases in between. CDR3 bases: TGTGCCAGCAGCCATCTGGACAAGGGGCCCCAGCATTTT. Encoded protein: CASSHLDKGPQHF.

The chain recombines TRBV7-2 with TRBJ1-6; TRBD1 aligns across 7 bases. V gave up 5 bases and J gave up 0 bases; unmatched junction bases: 7. This CDR3 has 17 amino acids. Germline V lookup: CDR1 SGHTA, CDR2 FQGNSA. The CDR3 bases are TGTGCCAGCAGCGCAGGGACAGCAAGCTCCTATAATTCACCCCTCCACTTT. This gives the protein CASSAGTASSYNSPLHF.

This clone was observed once. The V gene is TRBV5-4, the J gene TRBJ2-5; no definite D call. The CDR3 totals 16 residues. V lost 1 base and J lost 2, with 15 bases in between. In germline, CDR1 is SGHNT, CDR2 YYREEE (reference sequence). CDR3 protein: CASSLRSVRFQETQYF. In DNA form, the CDR3 reads TGTGCCAGCAGCTTGCGGAGCGTAAGGTTTCAAGAGACCCAGTACTTC.

The chain joins TRBV15 to TRBJ2-7; 8 bases agree with TRBD2. J gave up 6 bases and V 3 bases, and 7 bases lay outside the gene matches. The germline V gene has CDR1 LNHNV and CDR2 YYDKDF (reference sequence). This CDR3 contains 14 residues. As DNA, the CDR3 is TGTGCCACCAGCAGTTGGGGCCGGGGGGGCGAGCAGTACTTC. Its translation is CATSSWGRGGEQYF.

The sample holds a few counts of this clone. V gene TRBV6-6 combines with J gene TRBJ2-7, with 7 bases identical to TRBD1. The CDR3 is 14 amino acids. With 6 bases clipped from V and 3 bases from J, the junction kept 8 bases outside the gene matches. The germline V gene encodes CDR1 MNHNY and CDR2 SVGAGI (reference sequence). DNA of the CDR3: TGTGCCAGCAGCCGACAGGGTATAGGCTACGAGCAGTACTTC. It is translated as CASSRQGIGYEQYF.

In this sample, this clone turned up a few times. This chain links TRBV11-3 with TRBJ2-1, with 9 bases identical to TRBD2. The CDR3 has 14 residues. V was clipped by 5 bases and J by 5 bases; unmatched bases: 4. CDR1 SGHNT and CDR2 YENEEA come from the germline V gene. CDR3 coding DNA: TGTGCCAGCAGCCGCGGGGGGGCCGACAATGAGCAGTTCTTC. It specifies CASSRGGADNEQFF.

The V and J genes are TRBV7-9 and TRBJ1-1; TRBD1 matches 7 bases. V was clipped by 7 bases and J by 4 bases; unmatched bases: 6. The CDR3 covers 13 residues. Germline CDR1 is SEHNR and CDR2 is FQNEAQ (reference sequence). In DNA form, the CDR3 reads TGTGCCAGCACCTCAGGGGGAGGCACTGAAGCTTTCTTT. Translated: CASTSGGGTEAFF.

The chain carries TRBV5-4 and TRBJ1-2; D not certain. V was trimmed by 0 bases and J by 4 bases, leaving 7 bases between them. Germline V CDR1 and CDR2: SGHNT, YYREEE (reference sequence). The CDR3 consists of 13 residues. CDR3 residues: CASSLDGPYGYTF. The CDR3, as DNA: TGTGCCAGCAGCTTGGATGGGCCCTATGGCTACACCTTC.

This clone came up once. The chain is built from TRBV3-1 (or the pseudogene TRBV3-2) and TRBJ2-7; 13 bases line up with TRBD2. Looked up from germline, CDR1 is LGHDT and CDR2 is YNNKEL (reference sequence). This CDR3 has 15 residues. J was trimmed by 0 bases and V by 4 bases; bases with no gene match: 0. The CDR3 DNA is TGTGCCAGCAGCCGACTAGCGGGGGGCTCCTACGAGCAGTACTTC. Amino acid sequence: CASSRLAGGSYEQYF.

The V call is TRBV5-6, the J call TRBJ1-5; the D gene is possibly TRBD1 (5 bases). Trimming took 5 bases from V and 0 from J, leaving 9 bases between them. Germline assignment: CDR1 SGHDT and CDR2 YYEEEE. The CDR3 loop spans 14 amino acids. The CDR3 DNA reads as TGTGCCAGCAGGCGGCAGGGTAGCAATCAGCCCCAGCATTTT. This sequence encodes CASRRQGSNQPQHF. Looking up the rest from reference TRBV5-6 and TRBJ1-5 gives the full variable domain: DAGVTQSPTHLIKTRGQQVTLRCSPKSGHDTVSWYQQALGQGPQFIFQYYEEEERQRGNFPDRFSGHQFPNYSSELNVNALLLGDSALYLCASRRQGSNQPQHFGDGTRLSIL.

The V and J genes are TRBV9 and TRBJ1-1; TRBD1 is a possible D gene (6 bases). CDR1 SGDLS and CDR2 YYNGEE come from the germline V gene. V was trimmed by 0 bases and J by 7 bases, leaving 13 bases between them. This CDR3 region has 14 residues. The CDR3 loop reads CASSVEGDGLEAFF. In DNA, the CDR3 is TGTGCCAGCAGCGTAGAGGGGGACGGGCTTGAAGCTTTCTTT.

This clone came up once. CDR3 sequence reads: CASGTGLSYEQYF. In DNA, the CDR3 is TGTGCCAGCGGGACAGGGCTCTCCTACGAGCAGTACTTC. This chain links TRBV6-5 with TRBJ2-7; 9 positions match TRBD1. The germline V gene has CDR1 MNHEY and CDR2 SVGAGI. CDR3 length equals 13 residues. The V segment lost 8 bases and the J segment 0 bases; nucleotides outside the gene matches: 2.